This TCR beta chain originates from a study of monozygotic twins with cystic fibrosis. About the research overall: With approximately 14 PCR cycles, barcoded libraries came from approximately 2.8 micrograms of fragmented DNA.

Germline V gives CDR1 GTSNPN, CDR2 SVGIG (reference sequence). With 0 bases removed from V and 4 bases from J, the gap between germline ends came to 10 bases. The CDR3 contains 14 residues. Whole-study results and caveats: In 13 of 16 pairs, V gene usage was closest to the co-twin's. Median Simpson clonality of 0.0095 suggested naive T cells predominated. No link emerged between shared CDR3 counts and age, concordance or severity.

The repertoire was sequenced with immunoSEQ multiplex PCR; TCRdb's copy has only in-frame clones and lacks some. The repertoire holds tens of thousands of clones, over 95% seen once, with under 0.15% in the top ten. A single count supports this clone. What it binds is unknown. This chain links TRBV30 with TRBJ1-3, with D uncertain. Sequencing was done on a sample of blood. This sequence was found in a girl aged 5-17 years with cystic fibrosis. Written as DNA, the CDR3 is TGTGCCTGGAGTGTCAACATCCGAGGAAACACCATATATTTT. This codes for CAWSVNIRGNTIYF.